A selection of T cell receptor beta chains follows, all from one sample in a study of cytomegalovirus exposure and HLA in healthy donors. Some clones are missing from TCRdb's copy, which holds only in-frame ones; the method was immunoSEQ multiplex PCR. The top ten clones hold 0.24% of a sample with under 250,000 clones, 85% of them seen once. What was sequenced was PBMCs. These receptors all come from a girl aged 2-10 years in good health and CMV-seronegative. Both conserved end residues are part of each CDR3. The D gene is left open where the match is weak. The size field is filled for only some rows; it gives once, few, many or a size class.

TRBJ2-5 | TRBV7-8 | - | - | CASSLAAGFQETQYF | TGTGCCAGCAGCTTAGCAGCAGGGTTCCAAGAGACCCAGTACTTC
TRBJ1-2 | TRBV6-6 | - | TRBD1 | CASSRRDRGDYGYTF | TGTGCCAGCAGCCGACGGGACAGGGGGGACTATGGCTACACCTTC
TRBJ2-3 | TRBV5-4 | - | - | CASSQGKGKDTQYF | TGTGCCAGCAGCCAGGGAAAGGGGAAAGATACGCAGTATTTT
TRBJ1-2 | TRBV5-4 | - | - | CASSPSGLRGYTF | TGTGCCAGCAGCCCGAGCGGGTTGAGAGGCTACACCTTC
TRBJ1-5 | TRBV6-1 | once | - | CASSALQGLGNQPQHF | TGTGCCAGCAGTGCACTACAGGGTTTGGGGAATCAGCCCCAGCATTTT
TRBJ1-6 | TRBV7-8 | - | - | CASSLEGSSYNSPLHF | TGTGCCAGCAGCTTGGAGGGAAGCTCCTATAATTCACCCCTCCACTTT
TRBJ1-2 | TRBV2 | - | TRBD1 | CASSQQGSGYGYTF | TGTGCCAGCAGCCAACAGGGGAGTGGCTATGGCTACACCTTC
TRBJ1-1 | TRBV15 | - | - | CATSRDAVNTEAFF | TGTGCCACCAGCAGAGATGCGGTGAACACTGAAGCTTTCTTT
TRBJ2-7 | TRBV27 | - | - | CASSPAGTNLAYEQYF | TGTGCCAGCAGTCCCGCCGGGACAAACCTCGCCTACGAGCAGTACTTC
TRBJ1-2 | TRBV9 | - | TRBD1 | CASSADRVNYGYTF | TGTGCCAGCAGCGCGGACAGGGTAAACTATGGCTACACCTTC
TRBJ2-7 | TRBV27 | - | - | CASMTSVYEQYF | TGTGCCAGCATGACTAGTGTCTACGAGCAGTACTTC
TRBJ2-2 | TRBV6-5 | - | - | CASSYSRIGAGELFF | TGTGCCAGCAGTTACTCGAGGATAGGGGCCGGGGAGCTGTTTTTT
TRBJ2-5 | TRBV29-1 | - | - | CSRPETSQETQYF | TGCAGCCGCCCCGAAACTAGTCAAGAGACCCAGTACTTC
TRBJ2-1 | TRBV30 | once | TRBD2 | CAWSTWTSGNEQFF | TGTGCCTGGAGCACGTGGACTAGCGGAAATGAGCAGTTCTTC
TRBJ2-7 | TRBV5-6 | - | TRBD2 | CASSHTLSSGGAHEQYF | TGTGCCAGCAGCCATACCCTCAGTAGCGGGGGGGCTCACGAGCAGTACTTC
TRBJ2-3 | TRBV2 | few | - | CASSGGKGGPSTDTQYF | TGTGCCAGCAGTGGGGGTAAAGGGGGTCCGAGCACAGATACGCAGTATTTT
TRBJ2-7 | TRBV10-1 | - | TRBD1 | CARDDRAKPGEQYF | TGCGCCCGAGACGACAGGGCCAAACCCGGCGAGCAGTACTTC
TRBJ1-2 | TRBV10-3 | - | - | CAISDKGPSYGYTF | TGTGCCATCAGTGATAAGGGGCCTTCCTATGGCTACACCTTC
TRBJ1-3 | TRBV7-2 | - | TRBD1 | CASSPRQGENTIYF | TGTGCCAGCAGCCCCCGACAGGGGGAAAACACCATATATTTT
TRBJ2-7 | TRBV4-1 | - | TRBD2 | CASSQGGGRRQYF | TGCGCCAGCAGCCAGGGGGGAGGGCGGCGGCAGTACTTC
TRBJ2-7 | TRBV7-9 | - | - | CASSANTVYEQYF | TGTGCCAGCAGCGCCAATACAGTTTACGAGCAGTACTTC
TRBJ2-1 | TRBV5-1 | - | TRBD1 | CASRGSRQGPNEQFF | TGCGCCAGCAGAGGGTCAAGACAGGGACCCAATGAGCAGTTCTTC
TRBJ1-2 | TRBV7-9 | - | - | CASSLRDSSYGYTF | TGTGCCAGCAGCTTACGTGACAGTTCCTATGGCTACACCTTC
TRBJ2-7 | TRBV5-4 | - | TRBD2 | CASSLTSGGTYEQYF | TGTGCCAGCAGCCTGACTAGCGGGGGAACCTACGAGCAGTACTTC
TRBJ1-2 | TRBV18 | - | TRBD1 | CASSPGQKRDGYTF | TGTGCCAGCTCACCGGGACAGAAGAGGGATGGCTACACCTTC
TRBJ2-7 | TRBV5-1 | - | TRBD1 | CASTRSGQDHYEQYF | TGCGCCAGCACCAGAAGTGGACAGGACCACTACGAGCAGTACTTC
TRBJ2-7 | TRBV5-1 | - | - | CASSAQGSYEQYF | TGCGCCAGCAGCGCACAGGGTTCCTACGAGCAGTACTTC
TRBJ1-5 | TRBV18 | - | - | CASSPSTPGGNQPQHF | TGTGCCAGCTCCCCCTCGACCCCCGGAGGCAATCAGCCCCAGCATTTT
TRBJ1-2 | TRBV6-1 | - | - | CATGQGYGYTF | TGTGCCACGGGTCAGGGCTATGGCTACACCTTC
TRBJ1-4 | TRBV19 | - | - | CASSISSATNEKLFF | TGTGCCAGTAGTATAAGTAGTGCAACTAATGAAAAACTGTTTTTT
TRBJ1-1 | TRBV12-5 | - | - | CASVAGVTEAFF | TGTGCTAGTGTGGCAGGGGTAACTGAAGCTTTCTTT
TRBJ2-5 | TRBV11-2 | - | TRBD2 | CASSPGTSAYQETQYF | TGTGCCAGCAGCCCAGGGACTAGCGCGTACCAAGAGACCCAGTACTTC
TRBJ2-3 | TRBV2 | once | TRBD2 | CASPGPRTRGDTDTQYF | TGTGCCAGCCCCGGACCCAGGACTAGGGGAGACACAGATACGCAGTATTTT
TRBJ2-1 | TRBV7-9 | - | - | CASSLFPFEAYNEQFF | TGTGCCAGCAGCTTATTTCCGTTTGAGGCCTACAATGAGCAGTTCTTC
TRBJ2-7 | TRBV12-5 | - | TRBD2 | CASGLDGGYEQYF | TGTGCTAGTGGTTTGGACGGGGGGTACGAGCAGTACTTC
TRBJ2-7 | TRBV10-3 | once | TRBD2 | CAIRGGAGAGPSSYEQYF | TGTGCCATCAGAGGCGGAGCGGGAGCGGGGCCTAGCTCCTACGAGCAGTACTTC
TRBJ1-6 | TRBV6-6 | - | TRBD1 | CASRETGSWNSPLHF | TGTGCCAGCAGGGAGACAGGGTCTTGGAATTCACCCCTCCACTTT
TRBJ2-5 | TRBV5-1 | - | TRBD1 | CASSIGTGRETQYF | TGCGCCAGCAGCATAGGGACAGGGAGGGAGACCCAGTACTTC
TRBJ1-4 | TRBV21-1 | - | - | CASSVPGQGDSNEKLFF | TGTGCCAGCAGCGTCCCGGGACAGGGAGATTCTAATGAAAAACTGTTTTTT
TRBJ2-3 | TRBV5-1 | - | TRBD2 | CASSLGLAGSTDTQYF | TGCGCCAGCAGCTTGGGACTAGCGGGGAGCACAGATACGCAGTATTTT
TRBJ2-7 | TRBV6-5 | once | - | CASIVTGSYEQYF | TGTGCCAGCATTGTGACAGGATCCTACGAGCAGTACTTC
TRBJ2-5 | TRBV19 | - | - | CASSIGDKVLTQETQYF | TGTGCCAGTAGTATAGGGGACAAGGTCCTAACTCAAGAGACCCAGTACTTC
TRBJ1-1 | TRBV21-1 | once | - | CASSAQGAGTEAFF | TGTGCCAGCAGCGCCCAGGGGGCCGGCACTGAAGCTTTCTTT
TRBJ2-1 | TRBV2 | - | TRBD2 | CASSSLPTSGGGNEQFF | TGTGCCAGCAGTTCCTTGCCGACTAGCGGGGGGGGTAATGAGCAGTTCTTC
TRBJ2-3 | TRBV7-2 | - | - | CASSLGVYSDTQYF | TGTGCCAGCAGCTTAGGTGTCTATTCAGATACGCAGTATTTT
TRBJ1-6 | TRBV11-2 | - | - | CASSYTGNSPLHF | TGTGCCAGCAGCTATACAGGGAATTCACCCCTCCACTTT
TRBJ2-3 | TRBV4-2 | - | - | CASSQDEVKATQYF | TGTGCCAGCAGCCAAGACGAGGTTAAGGCTACGCAGTATTTT
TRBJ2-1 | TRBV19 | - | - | CASKRSSYNEQFF | TGTGCCAGCAAGCGGAGCTCCTACAATGAGCAGTTCTTC
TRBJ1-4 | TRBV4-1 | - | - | CASSQRFATNEKLFF | TGCGCCAGCAGTCAGCGGTTCGCAACTAATGAAAAACTGTTTTTT
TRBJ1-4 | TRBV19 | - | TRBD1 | CASSILRDSGEKLFF | TGTGCCAGTAGTATACTCCGGGACAGCGGAGAAAAACTGTTTTTT
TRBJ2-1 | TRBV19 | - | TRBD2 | CASSIGRPSGGTYNEQFF | TGTGCCAGTAGTATAGGGAGGCCTAGCGGGGGCACTTACAATGAGCAGTTCTTC
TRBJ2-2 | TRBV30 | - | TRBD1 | CAWGGTGKPRELFF | TGTGCCTGGGGAGGGACAGGGAAACCCCGGGAGCTGTTTTTT
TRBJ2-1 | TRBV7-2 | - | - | CASSPGYNEQFF | TGTGCCAGCAGCCCCGGCTACAATGAGCAGTTCTTC
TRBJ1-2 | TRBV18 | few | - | CASSPSTGSFDYGYTF | TGTGCCAGCTCCCCTAGCACGGGATCCTTTGACTATGGCTACACCTTC
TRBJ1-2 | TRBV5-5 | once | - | CASSLVSSYGYTF | TGTGCCAGCAGCTTGGTATCTAGCTATGGCTACACCTTC
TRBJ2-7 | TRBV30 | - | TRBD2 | CAWSVPGLAGAYEQYF | TGTGCCTGGAGTGTACCAGGACTAGCGGGGGCCTACGAGCAGTACTTC
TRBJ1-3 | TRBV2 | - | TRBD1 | CASSEGDRVRNTIYF | TGTGCCAGCAGTGAAGGGGACAGGGTCCGAAACACCATATATTTT